This T cell receptor beta chain was identified in a study of regulatory T cells in long-lasting Graves disease (dated by TCRdb to the early 2020s). Regarding the complete study: Persistent Graves' disease was defined as persistently positive TSH receptor autoantibodies together with antithyroid drug treatment for over 5 years. Persistent Graves' disease patients were compared with newly diagnosed Graves' disease patients by peripheral blood TCR sequencing and RNA sequencing. The study took place in China and was registered as a clinical trial. A total of about 33 samples were covered by TCR sequencing, comprising about 13 persistent and around 20 newly diagnosed Graves' disease patients. In the clinical cohort, patients with persistent Graves' disease had used antithyroid drugs for an average of about 10.3 years. Study-wide conclusions, independent of this receptor: Patients with persistent disease shared more public clonotypes (about 2,500) than newly diagnosed patients did (more than 900). Compared with newly diagnosed patients, persistent Graves' disease patients had lower TCR Shannon entropy and fewer highly expanded clones, which suggests clonal expansion. The authors noted that the small sample size was a limitation that may lower accuracy. Only the TCR beta chain was sequenced and analyzed. Preferential use of TRBV28, TRBJ1-2 and TRBJ2-5 was observed in persistent disease, whereas TRBV20-1 and TRBJ2-1 were favored in newly diagnosed disease. The study examined only peripheral blood because the primary lesion, thyroid tissue, could not be accessed.

The time point label corresponds to: persistent/refractory GD, antithyroid drugs over 5 years with positive TRAb. For both TCR sequencing and RNA sequencing, RNA was extracted from PBMCs using TRIzol. Graves' disease was diagnosed according to American Thyroid Association guidelines. Patients were recruited from an endocrinology department in Xi'an, China. Each patient gave around 9 milliliters of peripheral blood, collected in an EDTA anticoagulant tube. Ficoll Paque Plus density gradient separation was used to isolate PBMCs, and no further T cell sorting was performed. An Agilent 2100 Bioanalyzer and agarose gel were used to assess RNA quality, and a NanoDrop 2000 was used to measure RNA concentration. This clonotype was seen at least ten times. The clone's antigen remains unknown. Base-call qualities are not available, and no considerably larger clone is one nucleotide away. To prepare the library, multiplex PCR was applied. The reads were generated on an Illumina HiSeq 4000. iRepertoire HTBI primers and Arm-PCR amplification of CDR3 regions were used to construct TCR beta libraries. PCR products were gel purified before sequencing. The published analysis was carried out like this. A total of fewer than 65 TRBV and 14 TRBJ segments were identified across samples and were used for gene usage analysis of CDR3 amino acid clonotypes. COPE and FqMerger were used to merge filtered high-quality paired reads into contigs. BLAST was used to align contigs to IMGT TRBV, TRBD and TRBJ reference genes, with CDR3 defined following IMGT. Any clonotype with a frequency above 0.1% was counted as a highly expanded clone. Shannon entropy was used to measure repertoire diversity, and the Gini coefficient was used to measure V-J evenness. Public clonotypes were defined as clonotypes shared by more than one individual. TCRdb reanalyzed the raw reads on its own, using fastp at Q25 for trimming and MiXCR for clone calling, and kept in-frame beta chains. Rows with one shared CDR3 protein collapse into an entry with the most common genes and DNA. These V and J calls derive from TCRdb rather than the authors' analysis. For this sample there are roughly 360,000 distinct CDR3 sequences; more than 20% appear just once. The ten largest account for less than 30% of the sample.

V is reduced by 4 bases and J by 1 base, leaving a spacing of 13 bases between them. The CDR3 has 15 amino acids, counting the end cysteine and phenylalanine. CDR3 DNA is the only sequence kept; it has 45 bases, read in frame from the first base. The CDR1 and CDR2 encoded by the germline V gene are MDHEN and SYDVKM. The chain links TRBV28 with TRBJ1-1; tentative D gene TRBD1, with 6 bases matching. The TCR comes from a woman between 40 and 55 years old with Graves disease. Donor details come from another sample of the same person, matched by shared clones. The sequenced sample was peripheral blood mononuclear cells (PBMCs), obtained when the disease was refractory, from a patient treated with antithyroid drugs. The CDR3 corresponds to CASSSWTDSNTEAFF. The DNA reads as follows: TGTGCCAGCAGTTCCTGGACAGATTCGAACACTGAAGCTTTCTTT. Full variable domain (CDR3 extended with the reference TRBV28 and TRBJ1-1 proteins): DVKVTQSSRYLVKRTGEKVFLECVQDMDHENMFWYRQDPGLGLRLIYFSYDVKMKEKGDIPEGYSVSREKKERFSLILESASTNQTSMYLCASSSWTDSNTEAFFGQGTRLTVV.